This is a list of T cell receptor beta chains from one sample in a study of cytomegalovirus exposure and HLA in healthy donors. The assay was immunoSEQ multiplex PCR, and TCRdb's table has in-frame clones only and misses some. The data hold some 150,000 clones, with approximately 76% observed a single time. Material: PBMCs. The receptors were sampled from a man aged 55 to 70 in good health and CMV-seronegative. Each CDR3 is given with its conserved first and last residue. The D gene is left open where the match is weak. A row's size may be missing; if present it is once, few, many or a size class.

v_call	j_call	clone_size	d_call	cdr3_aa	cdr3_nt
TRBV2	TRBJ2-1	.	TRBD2	CASSEAQPAGGPGQFF	TGTGCCAGCAGTGAAGCTCAACCAGCGGGAGGGCCTGGGCAGTTCTTC
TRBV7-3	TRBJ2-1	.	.	CASSFWLANYNEQFF	TGTGCCAGCAGCTTCTGGCTAGCGAATTACAATGAGCAGTTCTTC
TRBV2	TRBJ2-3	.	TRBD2	CASKLAGGPDTQYF	TGTGCCAGCAAACTAGCGGGGGGGCCAGATACGCAGTATTTT
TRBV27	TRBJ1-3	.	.	CASSLTTTRGFSGNTIYF	TGTGCCAGCAGTTTAACAACGACAAGGGGCTTCTCTGGAAACACCATATATTTT
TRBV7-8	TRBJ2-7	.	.	CASSLPRRAGPGSEQYF	TGTGCCAGCAGCTTACCGCGGAGGGCGGGGCCGGGGAGCGAGCAGTACTTC
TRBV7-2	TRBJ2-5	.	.	CASAWQGSGETQYF	TGTGCCAGCGCTTGGCAGGGTTCAGGGGAGACCCAGTACTTC
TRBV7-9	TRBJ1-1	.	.	CASSVMNTEAFF	TGTGCCAGCAGCGTTATGAACACTGAAGCTTTCTTT
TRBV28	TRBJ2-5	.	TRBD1	CASSPGDSQETQYF	TGTGCCAGCAGTCCCGGGGACAGCCAAGAGACCCAGTACTTC
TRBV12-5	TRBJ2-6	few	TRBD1	CASGLITGAPTSGANVLTF	TGTGCTAGTGGTTTAATAACAGGGGCTCCCACCTCTGGGGCCAACGTCCTGACTTTC
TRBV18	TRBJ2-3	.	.	CASSPPAGGKADTQYF	TGTGCCAGCTCACCACCGGCAGGGGGGAAGGCAGATACGCAGTATTTT
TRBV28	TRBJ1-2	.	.	CASRPPGAPGGYTF	TGTGCCAGCAGGCCGCCAGGGGCTCCTGGTGGCTACACCTTC
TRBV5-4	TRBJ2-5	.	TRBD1	CASSAGQGKETQYF	TGTGCCAGCAGCGCGGGACAGGGGAAAGAGACCCAGTACTTC
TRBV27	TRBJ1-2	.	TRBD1	CASSKERQGSNYGYTF	TGTGCCAGCAGTAAAGAACGACAGGGTTCTAACTATGGCTACACCTTC
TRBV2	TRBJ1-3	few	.	CASSDTRIRSGNTIYF	TGTGCCAGCAGTGATACCAGGATTCGCTCTGGAAACACCATATATTTT
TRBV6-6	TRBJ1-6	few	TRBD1	CASSADRVRSPLHF	TGTGCCAGCAGTGCGGACAGGGTCCGGTCACCCCTCCACTTT
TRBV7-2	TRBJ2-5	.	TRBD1	CASSPNRGIGETQYF	TGTGCCAGCAGCCCCAACAGGGGTATTGGGGAGACCCAGTACTTC
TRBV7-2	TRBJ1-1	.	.	CASSTEMTALMNTEAFF	TGTGCCAGCAGCACCGAGATGACAGCTCTGATGAACACTGAAGCTTTCTTT
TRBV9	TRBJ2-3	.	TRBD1	CASSTRQGGDTQYF	TGTGCCAGCAGCACCAGACAGGGGGGAGATACGCAGTATTTT
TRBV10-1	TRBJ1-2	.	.	CASNRNGYTF	TGCGCCAGCAACAGAAATGGCTACACCTTC
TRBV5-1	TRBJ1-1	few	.	CASRQTVGTEAFF	TGCGCCAGCAGACAGACAGTCGGGACTGAAGCTTTCTTT
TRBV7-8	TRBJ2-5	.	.	CASSLSADWSETQYF	TGTGCCAGCAGCTTATCCGCGGACTGGTCGGAGACCCAGTACTTC
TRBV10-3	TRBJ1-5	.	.	CAISRINQPQHF	TGTGCCATCAGCAGGATTAATCAGCCCCAGCATTTT
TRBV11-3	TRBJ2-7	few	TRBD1	CASSSTRDRAKEQYF	TGTGCCAGCAGCTCCACCCGGGACAGGGCAAAAGAGCAGTACTTC
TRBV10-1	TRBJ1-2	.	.	CASKFEENYGYTF	TGCGCCAGCAAATTTGAGGAAAACTATGGCTACACCTTC
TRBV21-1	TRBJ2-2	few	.	CAVRDLNTGELFF	TGTGCCGTCCGGGACTTGAACACCGGGGAGCTGTTTTTT
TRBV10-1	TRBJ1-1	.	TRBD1	CASSESRTGGTEAFF	TGCGCCAGCAGTGAGTCCAGGACAGGGGGCACTGAAGCTTTCTTT
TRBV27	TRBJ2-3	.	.	CASSLYGWGGTDTQYF	TGTGCCAGCAGTTTATACGGGTGGGGAGGCACAGATACGCAGTATTTT
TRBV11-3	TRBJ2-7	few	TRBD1	CASSLDSGTGHEQYF	TGTGCCAGCAGCTTAGACTCCGGGACAGGCCACGAGCAGTACTTC
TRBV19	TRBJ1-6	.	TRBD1	CASRSQGENSPLHF	TGTGCCAGTAGATCCCAGGGGGAGAATTCACCCCTCCACTTT
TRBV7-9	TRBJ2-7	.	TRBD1	CSSSRGTGDVHYEQYF	TGTTCCAGCAGCCGGGGGACAGGCGACGTCCACTACGAGCAGTACTTC
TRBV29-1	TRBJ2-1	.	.	CSVGESLSYNEQFF	TGCAGCGTTGGGGAGAGTCTCTCCTACAATGAGCAGTTCTTC
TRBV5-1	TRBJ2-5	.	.	CASSLVGRGQTQYF	TGCGCCAGCAGCTTGGTCGGGCGGGGGCAGACCCAGTACTTC
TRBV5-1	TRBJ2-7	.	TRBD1	CASSPGPGQTYEQYF	TGCGCCAGCAGCCCGGGACCGGGACAGACATACGAGCAGTACTTC
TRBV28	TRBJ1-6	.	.	CASRGGVSPLHF	TGTGCCAGCAGGGGGGGGGTATCACCCCTCCACTTT
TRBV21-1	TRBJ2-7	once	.	CASSILPGSKASPPHSYEQYF	TGTGCCAGCAGCATACTTCCCGGGAGCAAGGCCTCCCCACCCCACTCCTACGAGCAGTACTTC
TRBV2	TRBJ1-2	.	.	CASSVLTGNYGYTF	TGTGCCAGCAGTGTATTAACAGGGAACTATGGCTACACCTTC
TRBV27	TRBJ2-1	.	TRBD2	CASSLAGTSEYNEQFF	TGTGCCAGCAGTTTAGCGGGGACTAGTGAGTACAATGAGCAGTTCTTC
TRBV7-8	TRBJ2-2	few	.	CASSLASGANTGELFF	TGTGCCAGCAGCTTAGCTAGCGGTGCGAACACCGGGGAGCTGTTTTTT
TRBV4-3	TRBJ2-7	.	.	CASSQERQSYEQYF	TGCGCCAGCAGCCAAGAGCGACAATCCTACGAGCAGTACTTC
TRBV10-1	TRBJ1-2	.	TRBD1	CASSGGQGSYGYTF	TGCGCCAGCAGTGGAGGACAGGGTTCCTATGGCTACACCTTC
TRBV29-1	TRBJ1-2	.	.	CSVYGLVPGTPYGYTF	TGCAGCGTTTATGGGCTCGTACCAGGGACTCCTTATGGCTACACCTTC
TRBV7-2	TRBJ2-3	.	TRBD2	CASSTRLAGRSSGYTQYF	TGTGCCAGCAGCACTCGACTAGCGGGGAGGTCCAGCGGGTATACGCAGTATTTT
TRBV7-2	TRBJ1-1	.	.	CASSLALFRWAFF	TGTGCCAGCAGCTTAGCCCTTTTCAGATGGGCTTTCTTT
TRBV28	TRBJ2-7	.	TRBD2	CASSSERLAGDWGEQYF	TGTGCCAGCAGTTCCGAGCGTCTAGCGGGAGACTGGGGCGAGCAGTACTTC
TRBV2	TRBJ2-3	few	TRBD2	CASGTSGGVSDTQYF	TGTGCCAGCGGGACTAGCGGGGGCGTCTCAGATACGCAGTATTTT
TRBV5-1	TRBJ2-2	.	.	CASSLAGTTNTGELFF	TGCGCCAGCAGCTTGGCCGGGACAACGAACACCGGGGAGCTGTTTTTT
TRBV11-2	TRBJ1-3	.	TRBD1	CASMRTGGNTIYF	TGTGCCAGCATGAGGACAGGGGGAAACACCATATATTTT
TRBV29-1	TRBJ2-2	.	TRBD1	CSVSGTANTGELFF	TGCAGCGTCTCCGGGACAGCGAACACCGGGGAGCTGTTTTTT
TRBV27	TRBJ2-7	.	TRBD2	CASAVTSGYSYEQYF	TGTGCCAGCGCGGTGACTAGCGGATACTCCTACGAGCAGTACTTC
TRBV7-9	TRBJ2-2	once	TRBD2	CSSGREKAGELFF	TGTTCCAGCGGGAGGGAGAAGGCCGGGGAGCTGTTTTTT
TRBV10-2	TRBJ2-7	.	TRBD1	CASTKRQGYEQYF	TGCGCCAGCACCAAGAGACAGGGCTACGAGCAGTACTTC
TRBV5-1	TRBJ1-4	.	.	CASSLEASGRVKLFF	TGCGCCAGCAGCTTGGAGGCGTCAGGGAGGGTGAAACTGTTTTTT
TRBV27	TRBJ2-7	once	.	CASSPYEQYF	TGTGCCAGCAGTCCTTACGAGCAGTACTTC
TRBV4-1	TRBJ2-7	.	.	CASSQAWDTYEQYF	TGCGCCAGCAGCCAGGCCTGGGACACCTACGAGCAGTACTTC
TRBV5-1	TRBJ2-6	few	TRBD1	CASSLAGQGSSGANVLTF	TGCGCCAGCAGCTTGGCAGGACAGGGCAGCTCTGGGGCCAACGTCCTGACTTTC
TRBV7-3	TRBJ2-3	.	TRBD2	CASTSGGATDTQYF	TGTGCCAGCACAAGCGGGGGGGCCACAGATACGCAGTATTTT